The 11 T cell receptor beta chains given below trace back to one sample, sequenced in a study of T cells expressing NK-cell markers. TCRdb reworked the 5' RACE reads into one entry per CDR3 protein, no DNA. The table for this sample gives 200,000 to 300,000 distinct CDR3 sequences. Sequences were obtained from blood T cells: a sorted CD56 or NKG2C T cell subset, CD4+ or CD8+ T cells, or bulk PBMC T cells (not recorded which). These TCRs come from a young man in good health.

The rearrangement joins TRBV20-1 to TRBJ2-1; with no DNA, the TCRdb D assignment of TRBD1 cannot be verified. Germline loops: CDR1 DFQATT, CDR2 SNEGSKA (reference sequence). This CDR3 has 15 amino acids. The CDR3 reads CSAREQGKGYNEQFF.

The chain links TRBV12-5 to TRBJ1-1. In germline, CDR1 is LGHNT, CDR2 FRNRAP. The CDR3 consists of 11 residues. The CDR3 sequence is CASGLVTEAFF.

The chain couples TRBV12-3 or TRBV12-4 to TRBJ2-2; TCRdb's D call, TRBD2, is unchecked because there is no DNA. This CDR3 region has 17 residues. The CDR3 reads CASSNNRGAGGNGELFF.

The chain's CDR3 is CAAHGGGDYGYTF. The V call is TRBV6-1, the J call TRBJ1-2; as DNA is missing, the TRBD1 call by TCRdb cannot be tested. CDR3 length: 13 residues. CDR1 and CDR2 from the germline V gene are MNHNS and SASEGT.

This rearrangement joins TRBV20-1 to TRBJ2-2; TCRdb reports TRBD2, a call that lacks DNA to check it against. Germline loops: CDR1 DFQATT, CDR2 SNEGSKA (reference sequence). The CDR3 is 14 amino acids. Here the CDR3 reads CSARPLTGTGELFF.

This rearrangement joins TRBV9 to TRBJ2-1; TCRdb indicates TRBD2, and absent DNA this call remains unverified. The CDR3 is 16 residues long. Germline CDR1 and CDR2: SGDLS and YYNGEE. The CDR3 here is CASSLLAGGPGNEQFF.

This chain uses TRBV27 with TRBJ1-5; TCRdb proposes TRBD1, but this gene call is untestable without DNA. The CDR3 totals 17 residues. CDR1 and CDR2 (germline): MNHEY, SMNVEV (reference sequence). CDR3 region: CASSLSNYDRFNQPQHF.

CDR3: CASSLNSHSEAFF. The chain employs TRBV11-3 and TRBJ1-1. The CDR3 is 13 residues long. Germline V lookup: CDR1 SGHNT, CDR2 YENEEA. The full variable domain, rest sourced from reference TRBV11-3 and TRBJ1-1, is EAGVVQSPRYKIIEKKQPVAFWCNPISGHNTLYWYLQNLGQGPELLIRYENEEAVDDSQLPKDRFSAERLKGVDSTLKIQPAELGDSAVYLCASSLNSHSEAFFGQGTRLTVV.

The chain uses TRBV7-2 and TRBJ2-7; TCRdb outputs TRBD1, but without DNA this stays unchecked. The CDR3 has 15 amino acids. From germline, CDR1 is SGHTA and CDR2 FQGNSA. CDR3 sequence: CASSVTRGVSYEQYF.

J is TRBJ2-6 and V is TRBV6-1; lacking DNA, the TRBD1 call made by TCRdb goes unchecked. This CDR3 has 16 residues. In germline, CDR1 is MNHNS, CDR2 SASEGT. The CDR3 reads CASRFDSGSGANVLTF.

The J gene is TRBJ1-5, the V gene TRBV20-1; the TCRdb call, TRBD1, lacks DNA for checking. The CDR3 contains 14 residues. CDR1 DFQATT and CDR2 SNEGSKA come from the germline V gene (reference sequence). CDR3 amino acids: CSAVRTGGKQPQHF.